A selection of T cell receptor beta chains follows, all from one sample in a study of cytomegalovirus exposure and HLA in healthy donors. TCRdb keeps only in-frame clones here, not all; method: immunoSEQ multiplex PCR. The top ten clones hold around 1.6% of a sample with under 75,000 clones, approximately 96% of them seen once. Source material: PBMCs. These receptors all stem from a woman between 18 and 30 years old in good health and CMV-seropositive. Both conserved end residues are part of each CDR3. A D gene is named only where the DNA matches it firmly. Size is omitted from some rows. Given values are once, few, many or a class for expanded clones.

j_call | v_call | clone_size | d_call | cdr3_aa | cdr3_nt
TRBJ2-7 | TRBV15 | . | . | CATSASTSTGIVEQYF | TGTGCCACCAGCGCAAGTACTTCGACAGGAATCGTCGAGCAGTACTTC
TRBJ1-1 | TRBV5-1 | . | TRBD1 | CASSWDSTEAFF | TGCGCCAGCAGCTGGGACAGCACTGAAGCTTTCTTT
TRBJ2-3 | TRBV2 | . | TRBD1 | CASSHLRGPSTDTQYF | TGTGCCAGCAGCCACCTTAGGGGGCCGAGCACAGATACGCAGTATTTT
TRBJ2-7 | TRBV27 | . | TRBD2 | CASSAPTSGVRRSYEQYF | TGTGCCAGCAGTGCCCCGACTAGCGGGGTTAGGAGATCCTACGAGCAGTACTTC
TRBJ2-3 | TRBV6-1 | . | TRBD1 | CASSEALDRGFTDTQYF | TGTGCCAGCAGTGAAGCGCTGGACAGGGGATTCACAGATACGCAGTATTTT
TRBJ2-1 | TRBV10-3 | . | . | CAISGDRRAVNEQFF | TGTGCCATCAGTGGAGACAGGCGGGCGGTCAATGAGCAGTTCTTC
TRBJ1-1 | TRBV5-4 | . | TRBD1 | CASSYRGTEAFF | TGTGCCAGCAGCTACAGGGGCACTGAAGCTTTCTTT
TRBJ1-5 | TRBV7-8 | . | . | CASSFSGAGGNQPQHF | TGTGCCAGCAGCTTTTCCGGGGCAGGGGGCAATCAGCCCCAGCATTTT
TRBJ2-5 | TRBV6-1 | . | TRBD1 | CASNHRGRETQYF | TGTGCCAGCAATCACAGGGGCAGGGAGACCCAGTACTTC
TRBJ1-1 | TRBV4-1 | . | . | CASSQDRTRAFF | TGCGCCAGCAGCCAAGATCGAACCCGGGCTTTCTTT
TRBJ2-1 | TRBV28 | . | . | CASSSHLRTYNEQFF | TGTGCCAGCAGTTCCCATCTAAGAACCTACAATGAGCAGTTCTTC
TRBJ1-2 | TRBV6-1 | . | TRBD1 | CASSEIVGTGDGYTF | TGTGCCAGCAGTGAGATAGTAGGGACAGGCGATGGCTACACCTTC
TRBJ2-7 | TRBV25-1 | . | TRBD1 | CASSGSGGSKIHEQYF | TGTGCCAGCAGTGGGTCAGGGGGCTCGAAGATCCACGAGCAGTACTTC
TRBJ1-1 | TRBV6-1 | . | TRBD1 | CASIGDRVNTEAFF | TGTGCCAGCATCGGAGACAGGGTGAACACTGAAGCTTTCTTT
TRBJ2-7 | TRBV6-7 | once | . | CASRTSNPRTGTLKAYEQYF | TGTGCCAGCAGAACATCCAATCCTAGAACCGGGACACTAAAAGCCTACGAGCAGTACTTC
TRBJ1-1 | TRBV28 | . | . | CASTVNTEAFF | TGTGCCAGCACCGTGAACACTGAAGCTTTCTTT
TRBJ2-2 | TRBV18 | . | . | CASSLNRVQRTGELFF | TGTGCCAGCTCCCTTAACAGGGTTCAGAGAACCGGGGAGCTGTTTTTT
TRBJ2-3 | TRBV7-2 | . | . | CASSEVGPRADTQYF | TGTGCCAGCAGCGAGGTGGGGCCTAGGGCAGATACGCAGTATTTT
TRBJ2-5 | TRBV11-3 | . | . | CASSFAGETQYF | TGTGCCAGCAGCTTCGCAGGGGAGACCCAGTACTTC
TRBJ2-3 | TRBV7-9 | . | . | CASSPPGLLRGEDTQYF | TGTGCCAGCAGCCCGCCCGGACTCCTACGCGGGGAAGATACGCAGTATTTT
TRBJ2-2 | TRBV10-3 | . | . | CAISEFQGTGELFF | TGTGCCATCAGTGAATTTCAGGGGACCGGGGAGCTGTTTTTT
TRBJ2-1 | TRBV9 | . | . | CASSVAAGSYNEQFF | TGTGCCAGCAGCGTAGCAGCGGGCTCCTACAATGAGCAGTTCTTC
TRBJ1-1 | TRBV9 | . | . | CASSVHPGAGTEAFF | TGTGCCAGCAGCGTTCATCCCGGGGCGGGAACTGAAGCTTTCTTT
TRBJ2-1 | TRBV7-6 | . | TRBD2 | CASSPGSGQAGLAGYNEQFF | TGTGCCAGCAGCCCCGGGTCAGGACAGGCGGGACTAGCGGGGTACAATGAGCAGTTCTTC
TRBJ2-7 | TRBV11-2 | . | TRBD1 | CASSFETGIDTYEQYF | TGTGCCAGCAGCTTCGAGACAGGGATCGATACCTACGAGCAGTACTTC
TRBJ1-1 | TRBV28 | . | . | CASSLAARGGEAFF | TGTGCCAGCAGTTTGGCGGCCAGGGGCGGTGAAGCTTTCTTT
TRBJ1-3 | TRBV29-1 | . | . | CSVEDRHNSGNTIYF | TGCAGCGTTGAAGATCGCCACAACTCTGGAAACACCATATATTTT
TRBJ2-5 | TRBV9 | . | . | CASSVFGETQYF | TGTGCCAGCAGCGTATTCGGGGAGACCCAGTACTTC
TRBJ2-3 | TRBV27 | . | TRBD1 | CASSSKTGGETDTQYF | TGTGCCAGCAGTTCAAAGACAGGGGGGGAAACAGATACGCAGTATTTT
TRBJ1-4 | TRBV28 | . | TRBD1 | CASSPSEQGKLEKLFF | TGTGCCAGCAGCCCCAGTGAACAGGGGAAGTTGGAAAAACTGTTTTTT
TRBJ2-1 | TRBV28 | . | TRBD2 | CASSPRLALEGREQFF | TGTGCCAGCAGTCCGCGACTAGCCCTCGAGGGAAGAGAGCAGTTCTTC
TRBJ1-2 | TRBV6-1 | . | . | CATDAGGSGYTF | TGTGCCACCGATGCCGGAGGTTCTGGCTACACCTTC
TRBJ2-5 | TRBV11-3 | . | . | CASSMGSGETQYF | TGTGCCAGCAGCATGGGGAGCGGGGAGACCCAGTACTTC
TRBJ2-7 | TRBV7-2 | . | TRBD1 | CASSLAGRQGVHEQYF | TGTGCCAGCAGCTTAGCAGGGCGACAGGGGGTACACGAGCAGTACTTC
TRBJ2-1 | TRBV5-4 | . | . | CASSLPGSSYNEQFF | TGTGCCAGCAGCTTGCCCGGGAGCTCCTACAATGAGCAGTTCTTC
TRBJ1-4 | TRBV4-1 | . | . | CASSQDSGRRGKKLFF | TGCGCCAGCAGCCAAGATAGCGGTCGAAGGGGAAAAAAACTGTTTTTT
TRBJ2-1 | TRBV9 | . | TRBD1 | CASSVFGTGYNEQFF | TGTGCCAGCAGCGTATTCGGGACAGGGTACAATGAGCAGTTCTTC
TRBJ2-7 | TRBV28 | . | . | CASREQISYEQYF | TGTGCCAGCAGGGAACAGATCTCCTACGAGCAGTACTTC
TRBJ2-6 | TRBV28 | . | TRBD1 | CASSRTGGASGANVLTF | TGTGCCAGCAGTCGGACAGGGGGCGCGTCTGGGGCCAACGTCCTGACTTTC
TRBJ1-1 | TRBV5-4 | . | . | CATNTGHTEAFF | TGTGCCACCAACACAGGGCACACTGAAGCTTTCTTT
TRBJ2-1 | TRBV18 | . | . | CASSPRQAAYNEQFF | TGTGCCAGCTCACCCAGACAGGCAGCCTACAATGAGCAGTTCTTC
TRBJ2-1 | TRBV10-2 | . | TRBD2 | CASSLSLADEQFF | TGCGCCAGCAGCCTATCTCTAGCGGATGAGCAGTTCTTC
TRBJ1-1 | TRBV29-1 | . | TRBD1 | CSIPSLLQGGGTEAFF | TGCAGTATTCCCTCTCTTTTACAGGGGGGCGGAACTGAAGCTTTCTTT
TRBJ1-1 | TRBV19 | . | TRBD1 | CASSRTGGKEAFF | TGTGCCAGTAGTAGGACAGGGGGCAAGGAAGCTTTCTTT
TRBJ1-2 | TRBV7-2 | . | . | CASSSQGANYGYTF | TGTGCCAGCAGCTCCCAAGGGGCGAACTATGGCTACACCTTC
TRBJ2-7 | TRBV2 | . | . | CASSLGALFDYEQYF | TGTGCCAGCAGTCTGGGGGCCTTATTTGACTACGAGCAGTACTTC
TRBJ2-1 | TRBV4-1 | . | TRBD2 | CASSQALAGSYNEQFF | TGCGCCAGCAGCCAAGCACTAGCGGGCTCCTACAATGAGCAGTTCTTC
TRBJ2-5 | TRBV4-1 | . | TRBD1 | CASAKQGGETQYF | TGCGCCAGCGCTAAACAGGGGGGTGAGACCCAGTACTTC
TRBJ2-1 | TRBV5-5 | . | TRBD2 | CASSSNPTSANEQFF | TGTGCCAGCAGCTCGAACCCCACTAGCGCCAATGAGCAGTTCTTC
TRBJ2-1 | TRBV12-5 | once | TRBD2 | CASGFGLAGNNEQFF | TGTGCTAGTGGGTTTGGACTAGCGGGAAACAATGAGCAGTTCTTC
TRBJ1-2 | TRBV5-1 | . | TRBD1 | CASSLPGQGAYGYTF | TGCGCCAGCAGCTTGCCGGGACAGGGAGCCTATGGCTACACCTTC
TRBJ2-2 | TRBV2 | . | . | CASSEARSGELFF | TGTGCCAGCAGTGAAGCCAGATCCGGGGAGCTGTTTTTT
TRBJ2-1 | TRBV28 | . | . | CASSSLTSYGEQFF | TGTGCCAGCAGTTCCTTAACTAGCTACGGTGAGCAGTTCTTC
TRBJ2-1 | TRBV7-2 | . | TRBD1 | CASSVPGQGAGGDEQFF | TGTGCCAGCAGCGTACCGGGACAGGGGGCTGGAGGAGATGAGCAGTTCTTC